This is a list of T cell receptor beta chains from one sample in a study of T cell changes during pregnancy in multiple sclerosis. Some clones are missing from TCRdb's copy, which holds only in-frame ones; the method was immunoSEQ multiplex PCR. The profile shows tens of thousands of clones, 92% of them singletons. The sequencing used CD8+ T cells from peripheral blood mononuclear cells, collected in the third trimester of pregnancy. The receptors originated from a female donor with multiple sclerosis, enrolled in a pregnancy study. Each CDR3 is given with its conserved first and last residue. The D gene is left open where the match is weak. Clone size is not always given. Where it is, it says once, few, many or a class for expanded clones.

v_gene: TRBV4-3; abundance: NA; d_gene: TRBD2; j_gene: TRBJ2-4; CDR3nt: TGCGCCAGCAGCCAAGATTGGGCGGGAGGAAACAAAAACATTCAGTACTTC; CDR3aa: CASSQDWAGGNKNIQYF
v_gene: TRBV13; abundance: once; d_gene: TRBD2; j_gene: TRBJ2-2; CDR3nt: TGTGCCAGCAGCTCGACGACTAGCGGGAGGAGTACCGGGGAGCTGTTTTTT; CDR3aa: CASSSTTSGRSTGELFF
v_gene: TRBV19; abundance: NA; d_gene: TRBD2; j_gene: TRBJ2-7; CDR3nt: TGTGCCAGTAGTATAGCGGCGGGAGCAGGCTACGAGCAGTACTTC; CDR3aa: CASSIAAGAGYEQYF
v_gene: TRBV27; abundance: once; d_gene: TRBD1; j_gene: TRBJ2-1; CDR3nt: TGTGCCAGCAGGTTCAACAGGGGGTACAATGAGCAGTTCTTC; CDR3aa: CASRFNRGYNEQFF
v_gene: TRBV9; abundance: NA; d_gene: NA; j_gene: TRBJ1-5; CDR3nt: TGTGCCAGCAGCGTAGCGGCAGGGGATCGGCCCCAGCATTTT; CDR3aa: CASSVAAGDRPQHF
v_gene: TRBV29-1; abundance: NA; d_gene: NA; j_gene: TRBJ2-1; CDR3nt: TGCAGCGTTCCGGGCTGGCAGGGCGGCAATGAGCAGTTCTTC; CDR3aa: CSVPGWQGGNEQFF
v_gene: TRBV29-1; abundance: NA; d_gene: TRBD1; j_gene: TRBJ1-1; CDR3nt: TGCAGCGCAGGGGACAGCTTGAACACTGAAGCTTTCTTT; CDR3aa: CSAGDSLNTEAFF
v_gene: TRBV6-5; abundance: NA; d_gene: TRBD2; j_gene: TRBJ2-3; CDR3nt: TGTGCCAGCAGCTTACTCGCGGGAGGTACAGATACGCAGTATTTT; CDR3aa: CASSLLAGGTDTQYF
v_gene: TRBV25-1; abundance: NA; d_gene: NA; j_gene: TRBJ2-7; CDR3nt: TGTGCCAGCAGTGACTATTTAGACGAGCAGTACTTC; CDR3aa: CASSDYLDEQYF
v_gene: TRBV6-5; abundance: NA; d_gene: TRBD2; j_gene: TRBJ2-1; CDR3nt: TGTGCCAGCAGTTACACCCTAGCGGGGACCCACAATGAGCAGTTCTTC; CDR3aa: CASSYTLAGTHNEQFF
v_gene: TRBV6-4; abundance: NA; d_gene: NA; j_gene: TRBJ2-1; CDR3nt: TGTGCCAGCAGTGACTCATGGACAGTCAGTTACAATGAGCAGTTCTTC; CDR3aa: CASSDSWTVSYNEQFF
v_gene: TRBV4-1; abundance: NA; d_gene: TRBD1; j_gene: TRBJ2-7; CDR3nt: TGCGCCAGCAGCCAAGAGGGACAGGGCAGTTCGACCTACGAGCAGTACTTC; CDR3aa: CASSQEGQGSSTYEQYF
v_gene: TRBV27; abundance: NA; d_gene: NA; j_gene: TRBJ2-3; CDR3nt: TGTGCCAGCTCCCTGGGGCTCTCAGATACGCAGTATTTT; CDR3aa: CASSLGLSDTQYF
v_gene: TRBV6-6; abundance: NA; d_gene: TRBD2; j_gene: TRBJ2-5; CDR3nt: TGTGCCAGCAGTGACCCAGCGGGAGGAGAAGAGACCCAGTACTTC; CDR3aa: CASSDPAGGEETQYF
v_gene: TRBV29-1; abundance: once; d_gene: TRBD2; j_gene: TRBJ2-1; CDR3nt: TGCAGCGGCCGGGGGCGGGAGGGCACTGAGCAGTTCTTC; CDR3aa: CSGRGREGTEQFF
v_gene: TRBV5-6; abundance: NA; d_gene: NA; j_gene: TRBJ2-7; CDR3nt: TGTGCCAGCAGCTTTGGACAGCGCTACGAGCAGTACTTC; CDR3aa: CASSFGQRYEQYF
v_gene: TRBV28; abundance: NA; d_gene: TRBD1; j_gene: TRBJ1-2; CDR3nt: TGTGCCAGCAGTCAGAGGGGACAGGGTTATGGCTACACCTTC; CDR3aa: CASSQRGQGYGYTF
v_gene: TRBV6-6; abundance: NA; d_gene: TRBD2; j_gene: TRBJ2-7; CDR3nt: TGTGCCAGCAGTTACCCCACTAGCGGAGAAAGATACGAGCAGTACTTC; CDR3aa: CASSYPTSGERYEQYF
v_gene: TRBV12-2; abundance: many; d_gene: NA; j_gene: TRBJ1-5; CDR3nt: TGTGCAAGTCGTTCCCTAACCCAGGGTGTAGGGCCCCAGCATTTT; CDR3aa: CASRSLTQGVGPQHF
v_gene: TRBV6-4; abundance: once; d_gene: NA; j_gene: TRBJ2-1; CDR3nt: TGTGCCAGCAGTGACTCCCCCGGGTCCCATGAGCAGTTCTTC; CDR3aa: CASSDSPGSHEQFF
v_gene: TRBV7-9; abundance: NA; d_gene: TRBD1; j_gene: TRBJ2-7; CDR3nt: TGTGCCAGCAGCCACCCCGGGGGACAGGGATGGGAGCAGTACTTC; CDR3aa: CASSHPGGQGWEQYF
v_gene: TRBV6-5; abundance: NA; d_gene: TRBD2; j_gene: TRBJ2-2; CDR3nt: TGTGCCAGCAGGACTTGGACTAGCGGCACCGGGGAGCTGTTTTTT; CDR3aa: CASRTWTSGTGELFF
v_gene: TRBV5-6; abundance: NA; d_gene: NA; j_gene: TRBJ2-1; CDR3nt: TGTGCCAGCAGCCAGGGGTATGAGCAGTTCTTC; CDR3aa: CASSQGYEQFF
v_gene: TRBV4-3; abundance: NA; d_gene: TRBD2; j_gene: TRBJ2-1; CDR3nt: TGCGCCAGCAGCCAAGATGCGAGCGGGAGTCGTTACAATGAGCAGTTCTTC; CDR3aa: CASSQDASGSRYNEQFF
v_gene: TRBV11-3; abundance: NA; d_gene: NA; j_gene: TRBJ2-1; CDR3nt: TGTGCCAGCAGCCAAGATGGGACTGGGACCTACAATGAGCAGTTCTTC; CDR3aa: CASSQDGTGTYNEQFF
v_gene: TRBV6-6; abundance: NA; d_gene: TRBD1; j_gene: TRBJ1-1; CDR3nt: TGTGCCACCGTGTCAGGGGGAAGAGCTTTCTTT; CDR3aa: CATVSGGRAFF
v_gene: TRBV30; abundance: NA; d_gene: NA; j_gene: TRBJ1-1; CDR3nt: TGTGCCTGGAGTTCGGTTCACCCTGAAGCTTTCTTT; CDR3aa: CAWSSVHPEAFF
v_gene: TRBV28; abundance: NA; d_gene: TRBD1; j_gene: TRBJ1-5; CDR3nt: TGTGCCAGCAGTTTACAGGGGGCCCCGAGCAATCAGCCCCAGCATTTT; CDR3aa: CASSLQGAPSNQPQHF
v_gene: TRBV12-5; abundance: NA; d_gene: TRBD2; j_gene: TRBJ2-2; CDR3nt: TGTGCTAGTGGTTCCTCCTCTAGCGGGAGGAGCACCGGGGAGCTGTTTTTT; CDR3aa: CASGSSSSGRSTGELFF
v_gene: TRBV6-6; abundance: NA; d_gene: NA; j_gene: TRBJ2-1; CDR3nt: TGTGCCGCCGGTTATCTTAGTGAGCAGTTCTTC; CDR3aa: CAAGYLSEQFF
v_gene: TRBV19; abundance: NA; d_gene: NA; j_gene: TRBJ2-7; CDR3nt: TGTGCCAGTAGTGCCGCGGACACCACCGCCTACGAGCAGTACTTC; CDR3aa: CASSAADTTAYEQYF
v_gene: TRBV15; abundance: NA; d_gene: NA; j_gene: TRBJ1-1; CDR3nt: TGTGCCACCAGTGAATCTCGGCGGGCTGAAGCTTTCTTT; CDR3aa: CATSESRRAEAFF
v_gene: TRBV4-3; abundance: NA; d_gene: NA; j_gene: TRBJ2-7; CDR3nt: TGCGCCAGCAGCCAAGATGGGCATTACGAGCAGTACTTC; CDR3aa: CASSQDGHYEQYF
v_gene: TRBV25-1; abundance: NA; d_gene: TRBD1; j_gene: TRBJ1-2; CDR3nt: TGTGCCAGCAGGGGGACAGCTAACTATGGCTACACCTTC; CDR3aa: CASRGTANYGYTF